The 29 T cell receptor beta chains presented below share a single source sample, sequenced in a study of T-cell memory formation after mild COVID-19. TCRdb itself ran the 5' RACE reads through MiXCR, one entry per CDR3 protein. Among more than 300,000 distinct CDR3 sequences, roughly an eighth were seen once, and the ten largest hold about a fifth. The sequenced sample was PBMCs or a T cell subset sorted from them (not recorded which). All receptors derive from a man younger than 30 who had mild COVID-19 (a few samples of this study predate the infection). Cell type and time point are not known.

The CDR3: CASSYGGTSNTEAFF. The CDR3 nucleotides read TGTGCCAGCAGTTACGGGGGGACCTCAAACACTGAAGCTTTCTTT. The V and J genes are TRBV11-2 and TRBJ1-1; D is perhaps TRBD1 (5 bases). CDR1 is SGHAT and CDR2 is FQNNGV in the germline V gene. The CDR3 contains 15 residues. Deletions cut 6 bases from V and 2 bases from J, with 16 bases between.

The CDR3 sequence is CASSQRLPGERYEQYF. The DNA for the CDR3 is TGTGCCAGCAGTCAGAGACTCCCGGGGGAGCGCTACGAGCAGTACTTC. V is TRBV12-3 or TRBV12-4 and J is TRBJ2-7; tentatively, D is TRBD2 (6 bases). V dropped 5 bases and J dropped 3 bases, with 20 bases sitting between them. The CDR3 extends over 16 amino acids.

The chain carries TRBV28 and TRBJ1-2; 9 nucleotides agree with TRBD1. CDR1 is MDHEN and CDR2 is SYDVKM in the germline V gene. V shed 6 bases and J 8 bases; nucleotides not matched to a gene: 10. The CDR3 loop spans 14 amino acids. The CDR3 reads CASSRDRAVLGYTF. The CDR3 region has the DNA TGTGCCAGCAGCCGGGACAGGGCAGTACTGGGCTACACCTTC.

The chain couples TRBV15 to TRBJ1-4; D is possibly TRBD1 (6 bases). V was trimmed by 0 bases and J by 8 bases, leaving 13 bases between them. This CDR3 is built from 15 residues. Germline V gene sequence: CDR1 LNHNV, CDR2 YYDKDF (reference sequence). The CDR3 sequence: CATSRDKGVGEKLFF. The CDR3 DNA sequence: TGTGCCACCAGCAGAGACAAGGGGGTCGGAGAAAAACTGTTTTTT. Variable domain in full (rest from reference TRBV15 and TRBJ1-4): DAMVIQNPRYQVTQFGKPVTLSCSQTLNHNVMYWYQQKSSQAPKLLFHYYDKDFNNEADTPDNFQSRRPNTSFCFLDIRSPGLGDTAMYLCATSRDKGVGEKLFFGSGTQLSVL.

This clonotype was detected only a few times. The chain joins TRBV9 to TRBJ2-5; 7 nucleotides line up with TRBD1. The germline CDR1 and CDR2 sequences are SGDLS and YYNGEE. V shed 4 bases, J shed 5 bases, and the junction held 14 bases outside the gene matches. The CDR3 runs to 16 residues. This chain's CDR3 is CASSFSLGTVRETQYF. DNA for the CDR3: TGTGCCAGCAGCTTTTCCCTCGGGACAGTTAGGGAGACCCAGTACTTC.

The gene calls are TRBV7-7 and TRBJ1-4; 8 bases are shared with TRBD1. The CDR3 runs to 16 residues. Germline CDR1 SSHAT, CDR2 FNYEAQ (reference sequence). V was pared by 5 bases and J by 7 bases, with 12 bases of the junction left unmatched. In DNA form, the CDR3 reads TGTGCCAGCAGCACCGGGACAGGCGCTACCGGTGAAAAACTGTTTTTT. It specifies CASSTGTGATGEKLFF.

This clonotype was counted a few times. This sequence joins TRBV3-1 and TRBJ2-1; tentative D call: TRBD1 (5 bases). CDR3 size: 13 residues. The V gene's germline CDR1 is LGHDT and CDR2 YNNKEL (reference sequence). Trimming pared 8 bases from V and 5 bases from J, leaving 13 bases between. The CDR3 DNA sequence: TGTGCCAGCGGGTGGGGCCTAGACAATGAGCAGTTCTTC. Its protein product is CASGWGLDNEQFF.

This clonotype was seen a handful of times. This chain connects TRBV7-9 to TRBJ2-2; D gene ambiguous. The germline V gene has CDR1 SEHNR and CDR2 FQNEAQ (reference sequence). The CDR3 totals 14 residues. V was clipped by 5 bases and J by 4 bases, with 11 bases between them. The CDR3 loop reads CASSPPMTTGELFF. In DNA, the CDR3 is TGTGCCAGCAGCCCTCCCATGACCACCGGGGAGCTGTTTTTT.

This clonotype was observed a few times. The chain has TRBV7-2 and TRBJ1-6, with a tentative D call TRBD1 (6 bases). Germline CDR1 and CDR2: SGHTA and FQGNSA. This CDR3 contains 15 residues. The V end lost 5 bases, the J end lost 9 bases, and 17 bases lay between the germline ends. The chain's CDR3 is CASSGRDILSSPLHF. Written as DNA, the CDR3 is TGTGCCAGCAGCGGCCGGGACATACTGAGTTCACCCCTCCACTTT.

V is TRBV5-6 and J is TRBJ2-3; TRBD2 matches 9 bases. The trim removed 1 base at V and 7 bases at J, leaving 7 bases unmatched. The germline CDR1 and CDR2 sequences are SGHDT and YYEEEE. This CDR3 has 15 amino acids. This CDR3 is CASSLLAGSRYTQYF. For the CDR3, the DNA is TGTGCCAGCAGCTTGCTAGCGGGGAGTAGATATACGCAGTATTTT.

This chain links TRBV3-1 with TRBJ2-6; D is undetermined. CDR3 length equals 20 residues. Germline V gene data show CDR1 as LGHDT and CDR2 as YNNKEL (reference sequence). The germline V and J ends were trimmed by 7 bases and 2 bases, with 27 bases remaining between them. CDR3 nucleotides: TGTGCCAGCAACTCGCGTACCTCGCAACACCAGTACCCTGGGGCCAACGTCCTGACTTTC. Protein product: CASNSRTSQHQYPGANVLTF.

This clonotype has ten or more counts. The CDR3: CASSLSQNYEQYV. As DNA, the CDR3 is TGTGCCAGCAGCTTATCACAGAACTACGAGCAGTACGTC. V usage is TRBV7-9 and J usage is TRBJ2-7; unclear D gene. This CDR3 region has 13 residues. CDR1 is SEHNR, CDR2 FQNEAQ, per germline (reference sequence). V was clipped by 2 bases and J by 3 bases, with 8 bases between them.

The rearrangement links TRBV11-2 to TRBJ1-2, with D possibly being TRBD1 (5 bases). Germline V CDR1 and CDR2: SGHAT, FQNNGV. V lost 5 bases to trimming and J lost 3 bases, with 10 bases between them. This CDR3 is 13 amino acids long. CDR3 in DNA: TGTGCCAGCAGCGTGGGACTCTACTATGGCTACACCTTC. Protein sequence: CASSVGLYYGYTF.

This clonotype was detected many times. The chain recombines TRBV7-8 with TRBJ2-7, with 9 bases fitting TRBD2. Germline V gene lookup returns CDR1 SGHVS and CDR2 FQNEAQ. The CDR3 runs 19 residues. Germline trimming cut 0 bases from V and 1 base from J; bases unmatched to any gene: 13. In DNA form, the CDR3 reads TGTGCCAGCAGCTTAGCGCATGAAAATAGACTAGCGGCGTCCTACGAGCAGTACTTC. Translated, it gives CASSLAHENRLAASYEQYF.

This clonotype was observed at least ten times. The rearrangement uses TRBV5-1 and TRBJ2-5, with D perhaps assigned TRBD1 or TRBD2 (5 bases each). The V end was cut by 4 bases, the J end by 5 bases, with 15 bases between. The length of the CDR3 is 14 residues. Germline V gene lookup returns CDR1 SGHRS and CDR2 YFSETQ. CDR3 region: CASSAGTGDETQYF. The CDR3 DNA reads TGCGCCAGCAGCGCAGGGACCGGGGACGAGACCCAGTACTTC.

This clonotype has just a few counts. CDR3 bases: TGCGCCAGCAGCGGCCCGGGACAGGGGTACGGCTACACCTTC. This gives the protein CASSGPGQGYGYTF. This chain joins TRBV5-1 and TRBJ1-2; 10 positions agree with TRBD1. Germline lookup yields CDR1 SGHRS and CDR2 YFSETQ. The CDR3 is 14 amino acids. V lost 4 bases to trimming and J lost 8 bases; unmatched junction nucleotides: 8.

This clonotype was observed at least ten times. V usage is TRBV7-2 and J usage is TRBJ1-1; D not certain. The CDR3 extends over 15 amino acids. The V end was cut by 1 base, the J end by 1 base, with 10 bases between. In germline, CDR1 is SGHTA, CDR2 FQGNSA. The CDR3 DNA is TGTGCCAGCAGCTTAGTATTCGCGCCGAACACTGAAGCTTTCTTT. This codes for CASSLVFAPNTEAFF.

The rearrangement joins TRBV30 to TRBJ2-1; 9 bases are shared with TRBD2. This CDR3 has 14 residues. V trimming: 2 bases; J trimming: 7 bases; junction bases outside the gene matches: 6. Germline loops: CDR1 GTSNPN, CDR2 SVGIG (reference sequence). In nucleotides, the CDR3 is TGTGCCTGGAGTCCGGGACTAGCCCTAAATGAGCAGTTCTTC. It is translated as CAWSPGLALNEQFF.

This clonotype was observed a handful of times. This sequence joins TRBV12-3 or TRBV12-4 and TRBJ1-5; TRBD1 matches at 7 bases. With 4 bases clipped from V and 6 bases from J, the junction kept 6 bases outside the gene matches. The CDR3 is 14 residues long. In nucleotides, the CDR3 is TGTGCCAGCAGTTCGCAGGGGGATAGTCAGCCCCAGCATTTT. Encoded protein: CASSSQGDSQPQHF.

The sample holds a few counts of this clonotype. The rearrangement uses TRBV4-3 and TRBJ1-2, with D perhaps matching TRBD1 (6 bases). This CDR3 spans 16 amino acids. Germline assignment: CDR1 LGHNA and CDR2 YSLEER. The V and J ends lost 0 bases and 7 bases respectively, with 18 bases between them. Here the CDR3 reads CASSQEVFRGGSGYTF. The CDR3 nucleotides are TGCGCCAGCAGCCAAGAAGTCTTCAGGGGTGGAAGTGGCTACACCTTC.

CDR3 coding DNA: TGTGCCAGCAGTTTATCTTCGGGACAGGGAACAATCACAGATACGCAGTATTTT. Amino acid sequence: CASSLSSGQGTITDTQYF. This chain uses TRBV27 with TRBJ2-3; 9 bases are a match to TRBD1. This CDR3 region has 18 residues. Trimming at V came to 0 bases and at J to 2 bases, leaving 9 bases not matched to a gene. In germline, CDR1 is MNHEY, CDR2 SMNVEV (reference sequence).

The rearrangement joins TRBV20-1 to TRBJ1-4; possibly TRBD1 for D (6 bases). The germline gives CDR1 DFQATT, CDR2 SNEGSKA (reference sequence). Trimming took 4 bases from V and 10 from J, leaving 19 bases between them. CDR3 length: 14 residues. The CDR3 sequence: CSAIINRVSGKLFF. As DNA, the CDR3 is TGCAGTGCTATTATCAACAGGGTATCGGGAAAACTGTTTTTT.

This chain links TRBV3-1 with TRBJ1-1, with 8 bases lining up with TRBD1. V trimming: 6 bases; J trimming: 4 bases; junction bases outside the gene matches: 7. The germline V gene has CDR1 LGHDT and CDR2 YNNKEL (reference sequence). CDR3 size: 14 residues. The CDR3 DNA reads TGTGCCAGCAGTTACAACAGGGGGAGCACTGAAGCTTTCTTT. Translated, it gives CASSYNRGSTEAFF.

The rearrangement links TRBV25-1 to TRBJ2-6; D is possibly TRBD1 (7 bases). V was clipped by 7 bases and J by 3 bases, with 25 bases between them. CDR1 MGHDK and CDR2 SYGVNS come from the germline V gene. CDR3 size: 19 residues. CDR3 sequence (DNA): TGTGCCAGCACCGCCCCAGGGGGGCCCCCCTTTGGTGGGGCCAACGTCCTGACTTTC. It is translated as CASTAPGGPPFGGANVLTF. The whole variable domain, filled in from reference TRBV25-1 and TRBJ2-6, reads EADIYQTPRYLVIGTGKKITLECSQTMGHDKMYWYQQDPGMELHLIHYSYGVNSTEKGDLSSESTVSRIRTEHFPLTLESARPSHTSQYLCASTAPGGPPFGGANVLTFGAGSRLTVL.

This clonotype was counted between two and nine times. The V call is TRBV11-1, the J call TRBJ2-7; 10 positions agree with TRBD1. V was pared by 5 bases and J by 6 bases, with 7 bases of the junction left unmatched. The CDR3 spans 14 residues. Germline values: CDR1 SGHAT, CDR2 FQDESV (reference sequence). Here the CDR3 DNA reads TGTGCCAGCAGCCAGACAGGGGGCCGCGGCGAGCAGTACTTC. It encodes CASSQTGGRGEQYF.

The table lists this clonotype with a few counts. The gene calls are TRBV2 and TRBJ2-1, with D uncertain. The V gene's germline CDR1 is SNHLY and CDR2 FYNNEI. This CDR3 spans 15 amino acids. Trimming left V 5 bases short and J 8 bases short, with 19 bases between. The chain's CDR3 is CASSRDWTVLDEQFF. The CDR3 nucleotides read TGTGCCAGCAGTCGTGACTGGACCGTTTTGGATGAGCAGTTCTTC.

The chain employs TRBV12-3 or TRBV12-4 and TRBJ1-1, with 9 bases aligning to TRBD1. The CDR3 loop spans 14 amino acids. Germline trimming cut 5 bases from V and 1 base from J; bases unmatched to any gene: 2. CDR3: CASSTGGSNTEAFF. The CDR3 DNA follows: TGTGCCAGCAGTACAGGGGGCTCGAACACTGAAGCTTTCTTT.

A few counts support this clonotype. The V call is TRBV7-8, the J call TRBJ2-1, with 8 bases aligning to TRBD2. V was pared by 2 bases and J by 6 bases, with 9 bases of the junction left unmatched. Germline V gene sequence: CDR1 SGHVS, CDR2 FQNEAQ. This CDR3 is 16 amino acids long. This CDR3 reads CASSLTGRGGINEQFF. The CDR3 DNA reads as TGTGCCAGCAGCTTAACGGGTCGGGGGGGCATCAATGAGCAGTTCTTC.

The chain is built from TRBV20-1 and TRBJ1-2; D call uncertain. This CDR3 region has 12 residues. CDR1 DFQATT and CDR2 SNEGSKA come from the germline V gene (reference sequence). Trimming cost V 0 bases and J 3 bases, with 5 bases left between them. The CDR3 region is CSARDWDYGYTF. CDR3 nucleotides: TGCAGTGCTAGAGATTGGGACTATGGCTACACCTTC.